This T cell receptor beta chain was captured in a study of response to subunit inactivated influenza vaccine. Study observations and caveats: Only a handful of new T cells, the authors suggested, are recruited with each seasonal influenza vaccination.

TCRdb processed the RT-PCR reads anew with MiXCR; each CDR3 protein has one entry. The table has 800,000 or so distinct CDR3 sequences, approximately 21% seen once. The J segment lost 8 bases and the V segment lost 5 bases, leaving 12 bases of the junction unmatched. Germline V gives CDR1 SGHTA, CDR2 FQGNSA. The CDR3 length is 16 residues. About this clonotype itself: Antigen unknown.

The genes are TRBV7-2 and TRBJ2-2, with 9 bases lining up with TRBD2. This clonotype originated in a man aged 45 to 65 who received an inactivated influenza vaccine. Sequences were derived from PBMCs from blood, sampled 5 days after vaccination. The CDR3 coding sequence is TGTGCCAGCAGCATTAGCGGGGGTCCCTGGCGGGGGGAGCTGTTTTTT. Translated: CASSISGGPWRGELFF. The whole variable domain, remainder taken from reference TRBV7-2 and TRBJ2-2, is GAGVSQSPSNKVTEKGKDVELRCDPISGHTALYWYRQSLGQGLEFLIYFQGNSAPDKSGLPSDRFSAERTGGSVSTLTIQRTQQEDSAVYLCASSISGGPWRGELFFGEGSRLTVL.